The next 3 T cell receptor beta chains were all read from a single sample in a study of early T cells in non-severe SARS-CoV-2 infection. TCRdb itself ran the 5' RACE reads through MiXCR, one entry per CDR3 protein. The table shows tens of thousands of distinct CDR3 sequences, with about 8.2% occurring only once. Sequenced material: whole blood. Receptors were obtained from an adult who was a healthcare worker with PCR-confirmed SARS-CoV-2 infection or an uninfected control (not recorded which).

This clonotype was observed at least ten times. The genes are TRBV10-2 and TRBJ1-2; D ambiguous. The CDR3 is 13 amino acids. Germline CDR1 and CDR2: WSHSY and SAAADI. Trimming removed 0 bases from V and 8 bases from J, with 10 bases in between. CDR3 amino acids: CASSESGSRGYTF. As DNA, the CDR3 is TGCGCCAGCAGTGAGTCGGGGAGTCGGGGCTACACCTTC.

J is TRBJ2-3 and V is TRBV5-1; D gene unclear. This CDR3 contains 12 residues. Trimming shortened V by 4 bases and J by 0 bases, and 3 bases separated the two germline ends. Germline CDR1 reads SGHRS; CDR2 reads YFSETQ. The CDR3 sequence is CASSISTDTQYF. For the CDR3, the DNA is TGCGCCAGCAGCATAAGCACAGATACGCAGTATTTT.

At least ten counts were recorded for this clonotype. The V call is TRBV3-1, the J call TRBJ1-1; no reliable D call. Germline V gene sequence: CDR1 LGHDT, CDR2 YNNKEL (reference sequence). The V end was cut by 4 bases, the J end by 1 base, with 10 bases between. This CDR3 region has 14 residues. The DNA for the CDR3 is TGTGCCAGCAGCCGATGGACGGCGAACACTGAAGCTTTCTTT. It translates to CASSRWTANTEAFF.